This TCR beta chain was documented in a study of neurological immune-mediated disorders. This clonotype was observed at least ten times. A single record per CDR3 protein comes from TCRdb applying MiXCR to the 5' RACE reads. The sample comprises around 83,000 distinct CDR3 sequences, approximately 14% of which are singletons, and roughly 7% rests with the top ten. V was pared by 2 bases and J by 2 bases, with 9 bases of the junction left unmatched. CDR1 LGHNA and CDR2 YNFKEQ come from the germline V gene. The CDR3 has 18 amino acids. The specimen sequenced was PBMCs. The rearrangement joins TRBV4-2 to TRBJ1-4; 9 bases match TRBD1. The receptor was isolated from a woman aged 45-65 years in good health. This chain's CDR3 is CASSQPRTGVATNEKLFF. In DNA form, the CDR3 reads TGTGCCAGCAGCCAACCGAGGACAGGGGTGGCGACTAATGAAAAACTGTTTTTT.